This T cell receptor beta chain originates from a study of OX40 agonist ivuxolimab in advanced cancers. Sequencing was performed with immunoSEQ multiplex PCR; in TCRdb, only in-frame clones are kept and a portion is missing. The sample contains about 68,000 clones, roughly nine tenths of which appear only once. Notes on the study in general: On average, a greater number of expanded clones characterised CD8+ T cells relative to CD4+.

Exclusion applied to patients with autoimmune disease history or systemic immunosuppression. Comments on this clone: The antigen remains unidentified.

CDR3 size: 12 residues. Germline V gene data show CDR1 as LGHNA and CDR2 as YNFKEQ. The ends were cut back, 4 bases at V and 7 bases at J, with 8 bases in the middle. The sequences come from CD4+ or CD8+ T cells sorted from blood, collected in a trial of the OX40 agonist ivuxolimab. The TCR sequence derives from an adult with an advanced solid tumor such as melanoma, head and neck, liver or kidney cancer. V is TRBV4-2 and J is TRBJ2-1; D gene unclear. CDR3 in amino acids: CASSRARNEQFF. The CDR3 nucleotides are TGTGCCAGCAGCCGAGCTAGGAATGAGCAGTTCTTC.